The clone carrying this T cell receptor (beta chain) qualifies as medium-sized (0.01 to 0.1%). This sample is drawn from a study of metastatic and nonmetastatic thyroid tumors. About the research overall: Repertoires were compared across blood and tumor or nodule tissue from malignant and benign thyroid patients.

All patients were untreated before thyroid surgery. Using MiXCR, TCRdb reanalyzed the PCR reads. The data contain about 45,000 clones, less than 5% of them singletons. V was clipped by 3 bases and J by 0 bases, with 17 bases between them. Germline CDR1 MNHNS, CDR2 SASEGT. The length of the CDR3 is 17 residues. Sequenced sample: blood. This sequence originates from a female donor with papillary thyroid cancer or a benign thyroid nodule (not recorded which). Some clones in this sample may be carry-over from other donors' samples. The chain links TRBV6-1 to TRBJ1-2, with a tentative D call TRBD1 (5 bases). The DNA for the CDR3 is TGTGCCAGCAGTGATAGATGGTCAGGGACCGCTAACTATGGCTACACCTTC. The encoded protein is CASSDRWSGTANYGYTF.